Listed here are 26 T cell receptor beta chains from one sample, sequenced in a study of blood T cell repertoires in COVID-19. Method: immunoSEQ multiplex PCR; TCRdb's copy keeps in-frame clones and lacks some. The sample gives roughly 250,000 clones, around 89% of which show up once; 0.95% to 1.5% is in the top ten. Input material: PBMCs or T cells enriched from blood (not recorded which). These receptors came from a woman aged 40 to 50 with acute COVID-19.

The chain joins TRBV19 to TRBJ2-5; possibly TRBD1 for D (5 bases). This CDR3 spans 14 amino acids. V was shortened by 5 bases and J by 1 base, with 11 bases between the two germline ends. Germline assignment: CDR1 LNHDA and CDR2 SQIVND (reference sequence). The CDR3 sequence: CASSPTGIQETQYF. Written as DNA, the CDR3 is TGTGCCAGTAGTCCTACAGGCATCCAAGAGACCCAGTACTTC.

The chain links TRBV7-2 to TRBJ2-3; no reliable D call. V was trimmed by 8 bases and J by 0 bases, leaving 9 bases between them. CDR1 is SGHTA, CDR2 FQGNSA, per germline. CDR3 length equals 13 residues. For the CDR3, the DNA is TGTGCCAGCGCCAGGAAAAGCACAGATACGCAGTATTTT. Translating it yields CASARKSTDTQYF.

V and J are TRBV21-1 and TRBJ2-7; the listed D gene, TRBD2, was not tested against the DNA. TRBV21-1 is marked as a pseudogene. This CDR3 contains 10 residues. CDR3 nucleotides: TGTGCCAGCAGCCCCCGCGAGCAGTACGTC. Residues: CASSPREQYV.

The sample holds one count of this clone. The same CDR3 is also encoded by other DNA sequences in this sample. This chain uses TRBV5-1 with TRBJ1-5; D unresolved. Trimming took off 1 base at V and 5 bases at J, with 7 bases between the two ends. Germline V gives CDR1 SGHRS, CDR2 YFSETQ. This CDR3 comprises 13 residues. The CDR3 DNA reads TGCGCCAGCAGCTTGAGCGGAGATCAGCCCCAGCATTTT. Protein: CASSLSGDQPQHF.

This chain links TRBV30 with TRBJ1-2; the D is unclear. The germline CDR1 and CDR2 sequences are GTSNPN and SVGIG (reference sequence). The V end was cut by 1 base, the J end by 8 bases, with 11 bases between. This CDR3 is built from 12 residues. The CDR3 DNA follows: TGTGCCTGGAGTGCTGGGCCTAACGGCTACACCTTC. Protein: CAWSAGPNGYTF.

V and J are TRBV29-1 and TRBJ2-1, with 10 bases fitting TRBD2. From germline, CDR1 is SQVTM and CDR2 ANQGSEA. V was clipped by 4 bases and J by 8 bases; unmatched bases: 14. This CDR3 is 16 amino acids long. CDR3 amino acids: CSVVLATSGIIDEQFF. CDR3 nucleotides: TGCAGCGTTGTATTGGCAACTAGCGGGATTATCGATGAGCAGTTCTTC.

The genes are TRBV2 and TRBJ2-7, with unresolved D. With 7 bases removed from V and 3 bases from J, the gap between germline ends came to 19 bases. The CDR3 extends over 15 amino acids. Germline CDR1 is SNHLY and CDR2 is FYNNEI. CDR3 loop: CASMPSRVGGYEQYF. The CDR3 bases are TGTGCCAGCATGCCCTCCCGTGTCGGCGGCTACGAGCAGTACTTC.

A word on this clone: Other DNA sequences in this specimen translate into the identical CDR3. This chain links TRBV18 with TRBJ1-1; D gene uncertain. V lost 2 bases and J lost 1, with 11 bases in between. CDR3 size: 15 residues. From germline, CDR1 is KGHSH and CDR2 LQKENI. The DNA for the CDR3 is TGTGCCAGCTCACCAACGGGAGGGCGGAACACTGAAGCTTTCTTT. Translating it yields CASSPTGGRNTEAFF. Full variable domain (rest looked up from reference TRBV18 and TRBJ1-1): NAGVMQNPRHLVRRRGQEARLRCSPMKGHSHVYWYRQLPEEGLKFMVYLQKENIIDESGMPKERFSAEFPKEGPSILRIQQVVRGDSAAYFCASSPTGGRNTEAFFGQGTRLTVV.

The chain carries TRBV28 and TRBJ2-6; 7 bases fit TRBD1. Germline lookup yields CDR1 MDHEN and CDR2 SYDVKM. The CDR3 is 17 residues long. V lost 3 bases, J lost 1 base, and 6 bases stayed unmatched. CDR3 sequence (DNA): TGTGCCAGCAGTTTCGGGACAGATTGGTCTGGGGCCAACGTCCTGACTTTC. Its protein is CASSFGTDWSGANVLTF.

The chain combines TRBV5-1 with TRBJ2-7; 12 bases are a match to TRBD2. The CDR3 has 15 residues. Per the germline V gene, CDR1 is SGHRS and CDR2 is YFSETQ. The J segment lost 9 bases and the V segment lost 1 base, leaving 8 bases of the junction unmatched. CDR3 coding DNA: TGCGCCAGCAGCTTGCCGGGACTAGCGGGTTCCGGGCAGTACTTC. Its translation: CASSLPGLAGSGQYF.

This chain links TRBV25-1 with TRBJ2-1; 8 nucleotides line up with TRBD1. V trimming: 5 bases; J trimming: 7 bases; junction bases outside the gene matches: 4. The CDR3 contains 13 residues. Germline loops: CDR1 MGHDK, CDR2 SYGVNS. In DNA form, the CDR3 reads TGTGCCAGCAGTTTGACAGGGGAGAATGAGCAGTTCTTC. Translating it yields CASSLTGENEQFF.

The chain combines TRBV18 with TRBJ1-1; maybe TRBD1 (5 bases). Germline CDR1 and CDR2: KGHSH and LQKENI. V was shortened by 3 bases and J by 0 bases, with 14 bases between the two germline ends. The CDR3 contains 16 residues. CDR3 loop: CASSPGGTRLNTEAFF. The CDR3 DNA reads TGTGCCAGCTCACCGGGCGGGACCAGACTGAACACTGAAGCTTTCTTT. The whole variable domain, filled in from reference TRBV18 and TRBJ1-1, reads NAGVMQNPRHLVRRRGQEARLRCSPMKGHSHVYWYRQLPEEGLKFMVYLQKENIIDESGMPKERFSAEFPKEGPSILRIQQVVRGDSAAYFCASSPGGTRLNTEAFFGQGTRLTVV.

The genes are TRBV27 and TRBJ2-7; TRBD1 aligns across 8 bases. CDR3 length: 15 residues. The germline V gene encodes CDR1 MNHEY and CDR2 SMNVEV (reference sequence). Trimming at V came to 5 bases and at J to 6 bases, leaving 12 bases not matched to a gene. The CDR3 sequence: CASSPTPGTGGEQYV. The CDR3 DNA reads as TGTGCCAGCAGTCCTACCCCCGGGACAGGAGGCGAGCAGTACGTC.

This chain links TRBV2 with TRBJ1-5, with D possibly TRBD1 on 5 matching bases. Per germline, CDR1 SNHLY and CDR2 FYNNEI. The V end lost 2 bases, the J end lost 6 bases, and 11 bases lay between the germline ends. The CDR3 consists of 14 residues. The CDR3 region is CASSELGGSQPQHF. For the CDR3, the DNA is TGTGCCAGCAGTGAACTGGGGGGGAGTCAGCCCCAGCATTTT.

The CDR3 sequence is CASSLVWWQVRSGANVLTF. The CDR3 region has the DNA TGTGCCAGCAGCTTAGTTTGGTGGCAGGTCCGCTCTGGGGCCAACGTCCTGACTTTC. This sequence joins TRBV7-2 and TRBJ2-6; D gene uncertain. V was clipped by 1 base and J by 0 bases, with 16 bases between them. CDR1 SGHTA and CDR2 FQGNSA come from the germline V gene. This CDR3 contains 19 residues.

The CDR3 DNA follows: TGTGCCAGCAGCCAAGAAAAGGGGGTAACTGTTAACTATGGCTACACCTTC. It is translated as CASSQEKGVTVNYGYTF. The chain employs TRBV4-2 and TRBJ1-2; a weak D match, TRBD1 (6 bases). This CDR3 contains 17 residues. CDR1 LGHNA and CDR2 YNFKEQ come from the germline V gene. V was cut by 0 bases and J by 1 base, with 15 bases left in between.

The chain has TRBV5-4 and TRBJ1-2, with 8 bases identical to TRBD1. CDR1 is SGHNT, CDR2 YYREEE, per germline (reference sequence). The CDR3 contains 14 residues. The V gene end was trimmed by 4 bases and the J gene end by 4 bases; junction bases not matched to a gene: 6. The CDR3 spells CASSPGQAGYGYTF. Written as DNA, the CDR3 is TGTGCCAGCAGCCCGGGACAGGCAGGCTATGGCTACACCTTC.

Regarding this clone: This specimen includes other DNA sequences encoding the same CDR3. The chain has TRBV18 and TRBJ1-3; 8 positions match TRBD1. CDR3 size: 15 residues. From germline, CDR1 is KGHSH and CDR2 LQKENI. V dropped 3 bases and J dropped 3; count of bases not matched to a gene: 4. This chain's CDR3 is CASSPGQGGGNTIYF. The CDR3 DNA is TGTGCCAGCTCACCCGGACAGGGAGGTGGAAACACCATATATTTT. Filled out from reference TRBV18 and TRBJ1-3, the complete variable domain reads NAGVMQNPRHLVRRRGQEARLRCSPMKGHSHVYWYRQLPEEGLKFMVYLQKENIIDESGMPKERFSAEFPKEGPSILRIQQVVRGDSAAYFCASSPGQGGGNTIYFGEGSWLTVV.

The chain carries TRBV18 and TRBJ2-4; D may be TRBD1 (6 bases). The germline CDR1 and CDR2 sequences are KGHSH and LQKENI. Trimming shortened V by 6 bases and J by 0 bases, and 15 bases separated the two germline ends. The CDR3 is 16 amino acids. CDR3 bases: TGTGCCAGCTCTCCTACCCGGACAGAAGCCAAAAACATTCAGTACTTC. Protein sequence: CASSPTRTEAKNIQYF.

The chain couples TRBV18 to TRBJ1-6; D gene ambiguous. This CDR3 spans 13 amino acids. Between the trimmed V and J ends, which lost 5 bases and 10 bases, there was a span of 12 bases. Germline assignment: CDR1 KGHSH and CDR2 LQKENI. The CDR3 region is CASSDAGSSPLHF. CDR3 sequence (DNA): TGTGCCAGCTCAGACGCCGGGAGCTCACCCCTCCACTTT. Variable domain in full (rest from reference TRBV18 and TRBJ1-6): NAGVMQNPRHLVRRRGQEARLRCSPMKGHSHVYWYRQLPEEGLKFMVYLQKENIIDESGMPKERFSAEFPKEGPSILRIQQVVRGDSAAYFCASSDAGSSPLHFGNGTRLTVT.

The rearrangement joins TRBV7-9 to TRBJ1-5, with D perhaps matching TRBD1 (5 bases). CDR1 and CDR2 from the germline V gene are SEHNR and FQNEAQ (reference sequence). The CDR3 runs to 15 residues. Trimming removed 1 base at V and 5 bases at J, with 12 bases between. In nucleotides, the CDR3 is TGTGCCAGCAGCTTAGGGGACGGGAGTTATCAGCCCCAGCATTTT. Translating gives CASSLGDGSYQPQHF.

This CDR3 is CASSPPGKGARNGYTF. DNA of the CDR3: TGTGCCAGCTCACCACCGGGGAAGGGGGCGCGGAATGGCTACACCTTC. This sequence joins TRBV18 and TRBJ1-2; 7 positions agree with TRBD1. The V and J ends lost 0 bases and 6 bases, in that order; junction bases with no gene match: 10. CDR1 is KGHSH and CDR2 is LQKENI in the germline V gene. The CDR3 has 16 amino acids.

The chain recombines TRBV19 with TRBJ2-1, with D unclear. The CDR3 consists of 17 residues. Germline CDR1 and CDR2: LNHDA and SQIVND (reference sequence). With 3 bases removed from V and 8 bases from J, the gap between germline ends came to 23 bases. Written as DNA, the CDR3 is TGTGCCAGTAGTATCTTCTGGGCAGTCACATCTTTCCATGAGCAGTTCTTC. Amino acid sequence: CASSIFWAVTSFHEQFF.

The CDR3 protein is CASSSSGTSSADTQYF. DNA for the CDR3: TGTGCCAGCAGCTCTAGCGGGACCTCTTCTGCAGATACGCAGTATTTT. This chain joins TRBV5-4 and TRBJ2-3; 9 bases align to TRBD2. J lost 4 bases, V lost 3 bases, and 9 bases had no gene match. Germline loops: CDR1 SGHNT, CDR2 YYREEE (reference sequence). The CDR3 is made up of 16 amino acids.

The chain carries TRBV28 and TRBJ1-5, with 7 bases fitting TRBD1. J lost 2 bases, V lost 7 bases, and 11 bases had no gene match. From germline, CDR1 is MDHEN and CDR2 SYDVKM. The CDR3 has 16 residues. The DNA for the CDR3 is TGTGCCAGCATAGACAGGGTTGGGCTAGGCAATCAGCCCCAGCATTTT. Its translation is CASIDRVGLGNQPQHF.

The chain carries TRBV5-6 and TRBJ2-7, with 8 bases aligning to TRBD2. The CDR3 spans 16 residues. Germline V lookup: CDR1 SGHDT, CDR2 YYEEEE. Trimming took 0 bases from V and 1 from J; bases not matched to a gene: 6. The DNA for the CDR3 is TGTGCCAGCAGCTTGGAAGGCGGGAGGAGGTCCTACGAGCAGTACTTC. Residues: CASSLEGGRRSYEQYF. The full variable domain, in which reference TRBV5-6 and TRBJ2-7 provide the parts outside the CDR3, is DAGVTQSPTHLIKTRGQQVTLRCSPKSGHDTVSWYQQALGQGPQFIFQYYEEEERQRGNFPDRFSGHQFPNYSSELNVNALLLGDSALYLCASSLEGGRRSYEQYFGPGTRLTVT.